This entry features one TCR beta chain sequence. Its specificity is unknown. Only in-frame clones appear in the TCRdb table, and some are missing; sequencing was by immunoSEQ multiplex PCR. The profile shows 1,500 to 2,000 clones, approximately 16% of them singletons. The data were taken from a study of CD4 T cell repertoires in COVID-19. Study-level results: SARS-CoV and/or HKU1 spike cultures shared between roughly 7 and 26% of SARS-CoV-2 clonotypes. Sharing of several most expanded SARS-CoV-2-reactive clonotypes across memory subsets suggested intraclonal diversification.

The CDR3 length is 15 residues. Per germline, CDR1 MNHEY and CDR2 SVGAGI. V lost 1 base, J lost 0 bases, and 9 bases lay in between. This receptor was obtained from a human donor who had COVID-19. This material consisted of memory CD4+ T cells, cultured in vitro, taken after recovery from COVID-19. The chain links TRBV6-5 to TRBJ1-1; unclear D gene. This CDR3 reads CASSYYGRMNTEAFF. The CDR3 DNA follows: TGTGCCAGCAGTTACTACGGACGGATGAACACTGAAGCTTTCTTT.